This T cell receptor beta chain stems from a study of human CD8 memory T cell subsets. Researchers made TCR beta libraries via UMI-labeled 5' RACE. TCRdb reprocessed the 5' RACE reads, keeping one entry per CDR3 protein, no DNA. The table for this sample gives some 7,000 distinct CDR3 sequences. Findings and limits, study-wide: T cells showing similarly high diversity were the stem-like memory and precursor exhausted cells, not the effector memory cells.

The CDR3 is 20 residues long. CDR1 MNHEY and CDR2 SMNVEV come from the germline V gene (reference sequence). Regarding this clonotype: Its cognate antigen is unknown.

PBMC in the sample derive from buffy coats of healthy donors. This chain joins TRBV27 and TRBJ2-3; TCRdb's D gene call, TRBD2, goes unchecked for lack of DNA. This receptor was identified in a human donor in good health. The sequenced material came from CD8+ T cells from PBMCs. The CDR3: CASSSLAGIEWLENTDTQYF.